In this sample, the clone carrying this TCR beta chain turned up a few times. The antigen is undetermined. UMIs and sample barcodes were carried by the TCR alpha and TCR beta cDNA libraries that 5'RACE produced using constant-segment primers. TCRdb itself ran the 5' RACE reads through MiXCR, one entry per CDR3 protein. The sample contains around 340,000 distinct CDR3 sequences, about an eighth of which appear only once. V lost 4 bases, J lost 7 bases, and 5 bases stayed unmatched. The CDR3 totals 13 residues. The sample comes from a study of T-cell memory formation after mild COVID-19. Broader study findings: The study detected some responding clones in pre-infection memory, suggesting cross-reactive memory joined.

The sequence was obtained from a young man who had mild COVID-19 (a few samples of this study predate the infection). Cell type and time point are not known. Sequencing used PBMCs or a T cell subset sorted from them (not recorded which). This chain links TRBV12-3 or TRBV12-4 with TRBJ1-2, with 8 bases identical to TRBD1. CDR3 nucleotide sequence: TGTGCCAGCAGTTCCTCAGGGGGCGGTGGCTACACCTTC. As protein: CASSSSGGGGYTF.